The source of this TCR beta chain is a study of T-cell memory formation after mild COVID-19. Overall study context: TCR clusters largely stayed donor specific.

Per germline, CDR1 MNHEY and CDR2 SVGEGT. CDR3 size: 16 residues. The J segment lost 0 bases and the V segment lost 6 bases, leaving 10 bases of the junction unmatched. TCRdb re-derived calls from the 5' RACE reads in MiXCR, one entry per CDR3 protein. The sample has approximately 570,000 distinct CDR3 sequences; approximately 18% are singletons. The chain joins TRBV6-2 or TRBV6-3 to TRBJ1-1, with 7 positions matching TRBD1. The sequencing input was PBMCs or a T cell subset sorted from them (not recorded which). The sequence derives from an adult woman who had mild COVID-19 (a few samples of this study predate the infection). Cell type and time point are not known. The CDR3 sequence: CASSSPRQGLNTEAFF. For the CDR3, the DNA is TGTGCCAGCAGCTCGCCACGACAGGGACTGAACACTGAAGCTTTCTTT.